These 5 T cell receptor beta chains came from one sample sequenced in a study of OX40 agonist ivuxolimab in advanced cancers. Here immunoSEQ multiplex PCR was the method, and the copy in TCRdb shows in-frame clones only, minus some. The sample includes approximately 70,000 clones, more than 90% of them seen just once. The sample consisted of CD4+ or CD8+ T cells sorted from blood, taken in a trial of the OX40 agonist ivuxolimab. The receptor set was obtained from an adult with an advanced solid tumor such as melanoma, head and neck, liver or kidney cancer.

This rearrangement joins TRBV18 to TRBJ2-7; D is possibly TRBD1 or TRBD2 (6 bases each). The length of the CDR3 is 14 residues. V gave up 4 bases and J gave up 1 base, with 11 bases separating them. Germline assignment: CDR1 KGHSH and CDR2 LQKENI. In DNA, the CDR3 is TGTGCCAGCTCACGAGAAGGGGGGTCCTACGAGCAGTACTTC. It yields the protein CASSREGGSYEQYF.

V usage is TRBV6-1 and J usage is TRBJ2-2, with D unclear. Germline V gene lookup returns CDR1 MNHNS and CDR2 SASEGT. Trimming cost V 2 bases and J 4 bases, with 8 bases left between them. The CDR3 sequence is 14 residues long. This CDR3 reads CASSEMRTTGELFF. The DNA for the CDR3 is TGTGCCAGCAGTGAAATGAGAACCACCGGGGAGCTGTTTTTT.

This rearrangement joins TRBV19 to TRBJ2-7, with 7 positions matching TRBD1. Germline values: CDR1 LNHDA, CDR2 SQIVND (reference sequence). The length of the CDR3 is 14 residues. V dropped 6 bases and J dropped 2; count of bases not matched to a gene: 7. The DNA for the CDR3 is TGTGCCAGTAGACCAGACAGGGTACCCTACGAGCAGTACTTC. Translated: CASRPDRVPYEQYF.

The chain carries TRBV5-1 and TRBJ2-2; 11 bases agree with TRBD2. Germline V lookup: CDR1 SGHRS, CDR2 YFSETQ. The V and J ends lost 4 bases and 7 bases, in that order; junction bases with no gene match: 12. The CDR3 is 17 residues long. The CDR3 bases are TGCGCCAGCAGCCAACGCGGGGGACTAGCGGTGAGCGGGGAGCTGTTTTTT. It specifies CASSQRGGLAVSGELFF.

This clone was seen only a few times. V is TRBV7-6 and J is TRBJ1-2, with TRBD1 identical over 7 bases. The CDR3 is made up of 13 amino acids. In germline, CDR1 is SGHVS, CDR2 FNYEAQ. The V and J ends lost 5 bases and 2 bases, in that order; junction bases with no gene match: 2. CDR3 DNA: TGTGCCAGCAGCGTGGGACAGAACTATGGCTACACCTTC. Its protein is CASSVGQNYGYTF. Full variable domain (rest looked up from reference TRBV7-6 and TRBJ1-2): GAGVSQSPRYKVTKRGQDVALRCDPISGHVSLYWYRQALGQGPEFLTYFNYEAQQDKSGLPNDRFSAERPEGSISTLTIQRTEQRDSAMYRCASSVGQNYGYTFGSGTRLTVV.